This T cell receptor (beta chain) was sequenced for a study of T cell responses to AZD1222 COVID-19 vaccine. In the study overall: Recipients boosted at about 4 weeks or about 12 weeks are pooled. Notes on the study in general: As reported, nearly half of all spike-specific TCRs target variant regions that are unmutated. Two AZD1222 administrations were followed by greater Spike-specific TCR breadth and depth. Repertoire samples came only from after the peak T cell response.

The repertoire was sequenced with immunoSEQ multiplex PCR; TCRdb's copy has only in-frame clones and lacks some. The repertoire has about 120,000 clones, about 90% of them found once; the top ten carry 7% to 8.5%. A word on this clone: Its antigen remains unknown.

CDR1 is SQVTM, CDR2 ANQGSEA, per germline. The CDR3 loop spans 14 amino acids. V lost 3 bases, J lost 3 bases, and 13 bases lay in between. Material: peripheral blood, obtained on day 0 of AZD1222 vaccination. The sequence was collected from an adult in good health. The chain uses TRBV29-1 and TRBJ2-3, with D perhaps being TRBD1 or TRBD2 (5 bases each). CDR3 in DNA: TGCAGCGTTGATGGGGGATTCGGTACAGATACGCAGTATTTT. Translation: CSVDGGFGTDTQYF.